This entry lists 31 T cell receptor beta chains sequenced from one sample in a study of shared clonotypes between healthy human individuals. This table comes from immunoSEQ multiplex PCR, and its TCRdb copy is limited to in-frame clones, with some not included. The sample shows around 510,000 clones, more than 95% of them seen only once. Sequencing was performed on naive CD4+ T cells sorted from blood. Subset reported: CD45RA+ positively selected. Every receptor here comes from a woman in her 30s in good health.

The chain links TRBV14 to TRBJ1-4, with a possible D match to TRBD1 (6 bases). Germline-derived CDR1 and CDR2 are SGHDN and FVKESK. This CDR3 is built from 16 residues. The ends were cut back, 3 bases at V and 6 bases at J, with 17 bases in the middle. The CDR3 DNA follows: TGTGCCAGCAGCCAGTGGGGGGCTAAAAGGGATGAAAAACTGTTTTTT. Residues: CASSQWGAKRDEKLFF.

This chain links TRBV6-1 with TRBJ1-2, with a weak D call TRBD1 (6 bases). Germline CDR1 and CDR2: MNHNS and SASEGT. The CDR3 totals 16 residues. V was trimmed by 0 bases and J by 4 bases, leaving 15 bases between them. The CDR3, as DNA: TGTGCCAGCAGTGAAGCGAGGGACATAATAGGCTATGGCTACACCTTC. Its protein is CASSEARDIIGYGYTF.

V is TRBV25-1 and J is TRBJ1-3, with D tentatively TRBD1 (6 bases). The CDR3 has 15 amino acids. Germline V lookup: CDR1 MGHDK, CDR2 SYGVNS. The ends were cut back, 5 bases at V and 0 bases at J, with 11 bases in the middle. This CDR3 reads CASSRDTISGNTIYF. Written as DNA, the CDR3 is TGTGCCAGCAGTCGGGACACCATCTCTGGAAACACCATATATTTT.

The rearrangement uses TRBV2 and TRBJ1-3; D not certain. There are 13 residues in the CDR3. Trimming removed 4 bases at V and 0 bases at J, with 4 bases between. The V gene's germline CDR1 is SNHLY and CDR2 FYNNEI. CDR3 bases: TGTGCCAGCAGTGTCAACTCTGGAAACACCATATATTTT. Translation: CASSVNSGNTIYF.

The chain has TRBV6-5 and TRBJ2-1; maybe TRBD2 (6 bases). This CDR3 has 14 residues. Trimming took off 6 bases at V and 5 bases at J, with 14 bases between the two ends. Germline CDR1 reads MNHEY; CDR2 reads SVGAGI. The CDR3 loop is CASRSYSGNNEQFF. CDR3 in DNA: TGTGCCAGCAGGTCATATAGCGGAAACAATGAGCAGTTCTTC.

The chain recombines TRBV28 with TRBJ1-3; D is unclear. Trimming left V 5 bases short and J 0 bases short, with 11 bases between. The germline V gene encodes CDR1 MDHEN and CDR2 SYDVKM. The CDR3 has 15 residues. The chain's CDR3 is CASSALPYSGNTIYF. CDR3 DNA sequence: TGTGCCAGCAGTGCCTTGCCCTACTCTGGAAACACCATATATTTT.

The V gene is TRBV5-1, the J gene TRBJ1-2; perhaps TRBD1 as D (5 bases). V was shortened by 0 bases and J by 2 bases, with 8 bases between the two germline ends. The CDR3 has 14 residues. CDR1 is SGHRS, CDR2 YFSETQ, per germline. The CDR3 DNA sequence: TGCGCCAGCAGCTTGGGGGGGACCAACTATGGCTACACCTTC. Translating it yields CASSLGGTNYGYTF.

A remark on this clone: This specimen includes other DNA sequences encoding the same CDR3. The V gene is TRBV18, the J gene TRBJ1-3; D is ambiguous. V dropped 3 bases and J dropped 1 base, with 10 bases sitting between them. The CDR3 sequence is 15 residues long. Germline lookup yields CDR1 KGHSH and CDR2 LQKENI. The CDR3: CASSPQRDSGNTIYF. The DNA of the CDR3 is TGTGCCAGCTCACCCCAAAGGGATTCTGGAAACACCATATATTTT.

The J gene is TRBJ1-2, the V gene TRBV29-1; the D gene is possibly TRBD1 (5 bases). With 0 bases removed from V and 8 bases from J, the gap between germline ends came to 16 bases. Germline V gene sequence: CDR1 SQVTM, CDR2 ANQGSEA. The CDR3 spans 14 residues. CDR3 sequence reads: CSVEDQLGALGYTF. Written as DNA, the CDR3 is TGCAGCGTTGAAGATCAGTTAGGGGCTCTAGGCTACACCTTC. Combining the CDR3 with reference TRBV29-1 and TRBJ1-2 gives the whole variable domain SAVISQKPSRDICQRGTSLTIQCQVDSQVTMMFWYRQQPGQSLTLIATANQGSEATYESGFVIDKFPISRPNLTFSTLTVSNMSPEDSSIYLCSVEDQLGALGYTFGSGTRLTVV.

The V gene is TRBV2, the J gene TRBJ2-7; tentatively, D is TRBD2 (5 bases). V shed 6 bases and J shed 4 bases, with 13 bases lying between them. The length of the CDR3 is 13 residues. CDR1 is SNHLY and CDR2 is FYNNEI in the germline V gene. The CDR3 nucleotides read TGTGCCAGCAGCGTAGCCCCGGGGTACGAGCAGTACTTC. It yields the protein CASSVAPGYEQYF. The full variable domain, its missing parts supplied by reference TRBV2 and TRBJ2-7, is EPEVTQTPSHQVTQMGQEVILRCVPISNHLYFYWYRQILGQKVEFLVSFYNNEISEKSEIFDDQFSVERPDGSNFTLKIRSTKLEDSAMYFCASSVAPGYEQYFGPGTRLTVT.

The chain uses TRBV7-9 and TRBJ1-6, with D unclear. In germline, CDR1 is SEHNR, CDR2 FQNEAQ (reference sequence). Trimming took 6 bases from V and 10 from J, leaving 10 bases between them. The CDR3 totals 12 residues. The CDR3 region has the DNA TGTGCCAGCAGTTTGCCAGCCTCACCCCTCCACTTT. Translated, it gives CASSLPASPLHF.

The genes are TRBV28 and TRBJ2-7; D is ambiguous. The CDR3 runs 13 residues. Germline CDR1 MDHEN, CDR2 SYDVKM. V gave up 8 bases and J gave up 0 bases, with 11 bases separating them. In nucleotides, the CDR3 is TGTGCCAGCTTGACGGCCCCCTCCTACGAGCAGTACTTC. Encoded protein: CASLTAPSYEQYF.

The CDR3 region is CASGSGFGGNEQFF. CDR3 DNA: TGTGCCAGTGGTAGCGGGTTTGGTGGGAATGAGCAGTTCTTC. This rearrangement joins TRBV19 to TRBJ2-1; 7 bases match TRBD2. V dropped 8 bases and J dropped 7; count of bases not matched to a gene: 11. The CDR3 has 14 residues. The V gene's germline CDR1 is LNHDA and CDR2 SQIVND (reference sequence).

The chain links TRBV18 to TRBJ2-7, with 9 bases aligning to TRBD1. This CDR3 is built from 16 residues. V lost 2 bases, J lost 2 bases, and 7 bases stayed unmatched. Per germline, CDR1 KGHSH and CDR2 LQKENI. CDR3 sequence reads: CASSPRTGVLPYEQYF. The CDR3 coding sequence is TGTGCCAGCTCACCAAGGACAGGGGTCCTCCCCTACGAGCAGTACTTC.

The chain links TRBV28 to TRBJ2-7, with TRBD1 matching over 8 bases. CDR3 length: 13 amino acids. The V gene's germline CDR1 is MDHEN and CDR2 SYDVKM. After removal of 5 bases from V and 2 bases from J, the junction contained 2 bases not matched to a gene. The CDR3 DNA reads as TGTGCCAGCAGTCGGACAGGGACCTACGAGCAGTACTTC. This codes for CASSRTGTYEQYF. Complete variable domain (other parts from reference TRBV28 and TRBJ2-7): DVKVTQSSRYLVKRTGEKVFLECVQDMDHENMFWYRQDPGLGLRLIYFSYDVKMKEKGDIPEGYSVSREKKERFSLILESASTNQTSMYLCASSRTGTYEQYFGPGTRLTVT.

V is TRBV28 and J is TRBJ2-5; maybe TRBD1 (6 bases). The CDR3 is 13 residues long. Germline V CDR1 and CDR2: MDHEN, SYDVKM. V shed 7 bases and J shed 0 bases, with 9 bases lying between them. In nucleotides, the CDR3 is TGTGCCAGCATTGGACAGAACCAAGAGACCCAGTACTTC. Translated: CASIGQNQETQYF.

The chain employs TRBV6-5 and TRBJ2-7; perhaps TRBD1 as D (5 bases). With 0 bases removed from V and 2 bases from J, the gap between germline ends came to 8 bases. The CDR3 sequence is 14 residues long. Germline CDR1 is MNHEY and CDR2 is SVGAGI. The CDR3 DNA reads TGTGCCAGCAGTTACTCAGACAGCACCTACGAGCAGTACTTC. Protein: CASSYSDSTYEQYF.

The gene calls are TRBV18 and TRBJ2-7, with 7 nucleotides matching TRBD1. J lost 2 bases, V lost 2 bases, and 6 bases had no gene match. CDR1 is KGHSH and CDR2 is LQKENI in the germline V gene. This CDR3 spans 15 amino acids. The CDR3 reads CASSPSKGQTYEQYF. CDR3 coding DNA: TGTGCCAGCTCACCAAGTAAGGGACAGACCTACGAGCAGTACTTC.

This rearrangement joins TRBV5-8 to TRBJ2-7, with 9 bases identical to TRBD1. Germline assignment: CDR1 SGHTS and CDR2 YDEGEE. This CDR3 is built from 15 residues. Trimming removed 3 bases from V and 4 bases from J; junction bases left unmatched: 8. The CDR3 here is CASSWASGQGYEQYF. CDR3 sequence (DNA): TGTGCCAGCAGCTGGGCTTCGGGACAGGGATACGAGCAGTACTTC.

The chain combines TRBV28 with TRBJ2-1, with D perhaps being TRBD1 or TRBD2 (6 bases each). The CDR3 contains 16 residues. V lost 3 bases to trimming and J lost 9 bases, with 21 bases between them. Looked up from germline, CDR1 is MDHEN and CDR2 is SYDVKM. The CDR3 DNA is TGTGCCAGCAGTTTGGTGGGGGGCGCCCCACGGGGTGAGCAGTTCTTC. Translation gives CASSLVGGAPRGEQFF.

The chain employs TRBV6-1 and TRBJ2-7, with 9 positions matching TRBD1. This CDR3 has 15 residues. Germline values: CDR1 MNHNS, CDR2 SASEGT. The V segment lost 7 bases and the J segment 0 bases; nucleotides outside the gene matches: 7. This CDR3 reads CASTRTGEPSYEQYF. In DNA, the CDR3 is TGTGCCAGCACCCGGACAGGGGAGCCCTCCTACGAGCAGTACTTC.

V is TRBV29-1 and J is TRBJ2-3; 7 bases are shared with TRBD1. The CDR3 is 14 amino acids. Germline V gene sequence: CDR1 SQVTM, CDR2 ANQGSEA. Trimming took 6 bases from V and 2 from J; bases not matched to a gene: 8. The CDR3 DNA is TGCAGCGTCGAGGGACAGAAGGACACAGATACGCAGTATTTT. Protein: CSVEGQKDTDTQYF.

V gene TRBV7-8 combines with J gene TRBJ2-3; a possible D gene is TRBD1 (5 bases). V lost 8 bases and J lost 2, with 14 bases in between. This CDR3 spans 14 amino acids. CDR1 and CDR2 from the germline V gene are SGHVS and FQNEAQ. In nucleotides, the CDR3 is TGTGCCAGCGCAGGGATACAGGCCACAGATACGCAGTATTTT. Translating it yields CASAGIQATDTQYF.

J is TRBJ2-3 and V is TRBV5-1; 8 nucleotides agree with TRBD2. V trimming: 0 bases; J trimming: 3 bases; junction bases outside the gene matches: 6. CDR1 SGHRS and CDR2 YFSETQ come from the germline V gene. CDR3 length: 16 residues. The CDR3 DNA reads TGCGCCAGCAGCTTGGACTACGGGAGGGAGACAGATACGCAGTATTTT. Translated: CASSLDYGRETDTQYF.

The chain has TRBV5-1 and TRBJ2-7; D is possibly TRBD1 (5 bases). This CDR3 is 12 amino acids long. V was clipped by 4 bases and J by 3 bases, with 8 bases between them. Germline CDR1 reads SGHRS; CDR2 reads YFSETQ. For the CDR3, the DNA is TGCGCCAGCAGCGCCGACAGCTACGAGCAGTACTTC. Its translation: CASSADSYEQYF.

The chain recombines TRBV5-1 with TRBJ2-5; D unresolved. Looked up from germline, CDR1 is SGHRS and CDR2 is YFSETQ. V lost 4 bases and J lost 3, with 16 bases in between. The CDR3 extends over 15 amino acids. CDR3 DNA sequence: TGCGCCAGCAGCCTTTTTACGGGCCGGGAAGAGACCCAGTACTTC. Protein: CASSLFTGREETQYF.

This chain links TRBV28 with TRBJ2-4; 7 nucleotides agree with TRBD1. Germline assignment: CDR1 MDHEN and CDR2 SYDVKM. This CDR3 region has 17 residues. J gave up 0 bases and V 6 bases, and 11 bases lay outside the gene matches. This CDR3 is CASRPDRAIVAKNIQYF. The DNA of the CDR3 is TGTGCCAGCAGGCCAGACAGGGCAATTGTAGCCAAAAACATTCAGTACTTC.

The count of this clone is one. The chain couples TRBV28 to TRBJ2-6; D ambiguous. The CDR3 covers 16 residues. CDR1 and CDR2 from the germline V gene are MDHEN and SYDVKM. Trimming took off 7 bases at V and 0 bases at J, with 13 bases between the two ends. The chain's CDR3 is CASKSLVPSGANVLTF. CDR3 in DNA: TGTGCCAGCAAATCCCTTGTCCCCTCTGGGGCCAACGTCCTGACTTTC. The variable domain in full, completed from reference TRBV28 and TRBJ2-6, reads DVKVTQSSRYLVKRTGEKVFLECVQDMDHENMFWYRQDPGLGLRLIYFSYDVKMKEKGDIPEGYSVSREKKERFSLILESASTNQTSMYLCASKSLVPSGANVLTFGAGSRLTVL.

The rearrangement links TRBV28 to TRBJ1-2; D is unclear. Looked up from germline, CDR1 is MDHEN and CDR2 is SYDVKM. This CDR3 contains 14 residues. Trimming left V 4 bases short and J 4 bases short, with 13 bases between. In nucleotides, the CDR3 is TGTGCCAGCAGTTCGACCAGGAGGAGCTATGGCTACACCTTC. It specifies CASSSTRRSYGYTF.

In its sample, this clone was seen once. This sequence joins TRBV19 and TRBJ2-7; 11 bases map to TRBD2. V dropped 6 bases and J dropped 3; count of bases not matched to a gene: 13. From germline, CDR1 is LNHDA and CDR2 SQIVND (reference sequence). CDR3 length equals 17 residues. The CDR3, as DNA: TGTGCCAGTAGCCCTGGGTTAGCGGGAGGGCCGCACTACGAGCAGTACTTC. It encodes CASSPGLAGGPHYEQYF.

This clone was counted a single time. The rearrangement links TRBV10-1 to TRBJ2-2; D unclear. The CDR3 has 18 residues. Germline loops: CDR1 WNHNN, CDR2 SYGVQD (reference sequence). The CDR3 is CVSDLPHYKPANTGELFF. For the CDR3, the DNA is TGCGTAAGCGACCTACCTCATTATAAGCCCGCGAACACCGGGGAGCTGTTTTTT.